The source of this T cell receptor (beta chain) is a study of cytomegalovirus exposure and HLA in healthy donors. In the study overall: An early release of data contained 75 million to 90 million unique TCRs, which came from HLA-typed donors. Study findings and constraints: With DRB1 most and HLA-C fewest, TCR association rates differed between HLA loci in a later analysis. Reports indicate that TCR beta sequences accurately predicted the HLA-A and HLA-B alleles of most subjects.

About this clone: Its antigen is currently unknown.

CDR1 and CDR2 from the germline V gene are MGHRA and YSYEKL. This CDR3 is 14 amino acids long. Trimming left V 1 base short and J 7 bases short, with 13 bases between. The PCR ran on 60 Vbeta and 13 Jbeta primers. Profiled with immunoSEQ multiplex PCR; TCRdb holds only in-frame clones, not every one. The sample contains approximately 100,000 clones, approximately 80% of which appear only once. The sample consisted of PBMCs. The TCR comes from a woman in her thirties or forties in good health and CMV-seropositive. J is TRBJ1-1 and V is TRBV4-1, with a tentative D call TRBD1 (6 bases). In nucleotides, the CDR3 is TGCGCCAGCAGCCAAGCAGGGGTTGGGCTTGAAGCTTTCTTT. The encoded protein is CASSQAGVGLEAFF.